This T cell receptor (beta chain) was found in a study of cytomegalovirus exposure and HLA in healthy donors. The CDR3 covers 16 residues. CDR1 SGDLS and CDR2 YYNGEE come from the germline V gene. Unmatched junction bases numbered 10, after V lost 4 bases and J lost 8 bases. A note on this clone: Its cognate antigen is unknown.

The PCR ran on 60 Vbeta and 13 Jbeta primers. Produced via immunoSEQ multiplex PCR; TCRdb's table is partial and in-frame only. The table includes some 120,000 clones, roughly four fifths detected once. Study observations and caveats: Some V segments, TRBV6-2 and TRBV6-3 among them, were indistinguishable and were therefore excluded.

J is TRBJ2-1 and V is TRBV9, with 12 bases aligning to TRBD2. This clonotype was obtained from a male donor in good health and CMV-seropositive. Sequenced material: PBMCs. The CDR3 nucleotides read TGTGCCAGCAGCTTCAGGACTAGCGGGAATCCGGATGAGCAGTTCTTC. It is translated as CASSFRTSGNPDEQFF.